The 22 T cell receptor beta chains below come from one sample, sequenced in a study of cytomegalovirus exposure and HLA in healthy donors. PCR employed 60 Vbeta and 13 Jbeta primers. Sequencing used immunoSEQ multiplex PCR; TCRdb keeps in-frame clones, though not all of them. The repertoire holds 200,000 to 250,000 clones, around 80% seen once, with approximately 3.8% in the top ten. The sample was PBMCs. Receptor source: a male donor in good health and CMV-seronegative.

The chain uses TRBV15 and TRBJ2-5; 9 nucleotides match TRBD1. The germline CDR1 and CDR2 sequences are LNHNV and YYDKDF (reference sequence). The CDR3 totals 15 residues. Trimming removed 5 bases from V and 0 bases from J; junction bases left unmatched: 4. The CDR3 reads CATSGRQGDQETQYF. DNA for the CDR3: TGTGCCACCAGCGGTCGACAGGGGGACCAAGAGACCCAGTACTTC. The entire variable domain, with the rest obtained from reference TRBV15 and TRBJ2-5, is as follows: DAMVIQNPRYQVTQFGKPVTLSCSQTLNHNVMYWYQQKSSQAPKLLFHYYDKDFNNEADTPDNFQSRRPNTSFCFLDIRSPGLGDTAMYLCATSGRQGDQETQYFGPGTRLLVL.

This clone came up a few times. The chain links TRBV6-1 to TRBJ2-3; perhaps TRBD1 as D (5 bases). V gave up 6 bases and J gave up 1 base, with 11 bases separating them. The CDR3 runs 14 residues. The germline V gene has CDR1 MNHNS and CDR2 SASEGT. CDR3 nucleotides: TGTGCCAGCAGAAGGGGTGCCGGCACAGATACGCAGTATTTT. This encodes CASRRGAGTDTQYF.

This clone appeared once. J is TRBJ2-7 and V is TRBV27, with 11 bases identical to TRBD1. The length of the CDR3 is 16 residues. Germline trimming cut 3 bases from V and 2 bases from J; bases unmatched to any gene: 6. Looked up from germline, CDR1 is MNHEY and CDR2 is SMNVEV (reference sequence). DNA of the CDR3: TGTGCCAGCAGTTTTTCAAGGACAGGGGGCGCCTACGAGCAGTACTTC. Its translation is CASSFSRTGGAYEQYF.

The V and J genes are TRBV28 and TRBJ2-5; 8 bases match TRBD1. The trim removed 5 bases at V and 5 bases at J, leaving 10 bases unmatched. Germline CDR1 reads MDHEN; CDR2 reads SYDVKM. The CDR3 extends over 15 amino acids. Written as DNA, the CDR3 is TGTGCCAGCAGTCCTCCACGGACAGGGAAGGAGACCCAGTACTTC. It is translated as CASSPPRTGKETQYF.

Here the CDR3 reads CASSGEPHNEQFF. CDR3 DNA: TGTGCCAGCAGCGGAGAGCCTCACAATGAGCAGTTCTTC. This chain joins TRBV7-9 and TRBJ2-1, with unresolved D. Germline V gives CDR1 SEHNR, CDR2 FQNEAQ (reference sequence). Trimming left V 5 bases short and J 5 bases short, with 10 bases between. The CDR3 has 13 residues.

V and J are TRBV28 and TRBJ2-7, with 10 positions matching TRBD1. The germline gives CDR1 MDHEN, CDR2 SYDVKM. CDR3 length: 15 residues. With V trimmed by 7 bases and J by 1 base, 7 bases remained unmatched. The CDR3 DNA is TGTGCCAGCACTCCCGGGGACAGGGGATCCTACGAGCAGTACTTC. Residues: CASTPGDRGSYEQYF.

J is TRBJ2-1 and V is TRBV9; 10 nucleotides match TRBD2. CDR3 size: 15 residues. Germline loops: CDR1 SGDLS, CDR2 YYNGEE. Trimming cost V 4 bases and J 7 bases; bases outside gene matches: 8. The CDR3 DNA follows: TGTGCCAGCAGCCCACACGGGACTAGCGATAATGAGCAGTTCTTC. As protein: CASSPHGTSDNEQFF.

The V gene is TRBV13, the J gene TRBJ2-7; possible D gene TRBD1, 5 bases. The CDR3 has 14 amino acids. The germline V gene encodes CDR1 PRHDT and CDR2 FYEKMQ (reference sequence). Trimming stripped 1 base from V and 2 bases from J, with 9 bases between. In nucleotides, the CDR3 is TGTGCCAGCAGCTTAGTGGGCAGGGCCTACGAGCAGTACTTC. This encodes CASSLVGRAYEQYF.

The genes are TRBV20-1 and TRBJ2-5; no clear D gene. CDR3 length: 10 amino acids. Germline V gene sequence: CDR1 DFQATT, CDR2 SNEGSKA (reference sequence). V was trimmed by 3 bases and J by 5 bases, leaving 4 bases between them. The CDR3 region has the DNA TGCAGTGCTAGTGAGGAGACCCAGTACTTC. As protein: CSASEETQYF.

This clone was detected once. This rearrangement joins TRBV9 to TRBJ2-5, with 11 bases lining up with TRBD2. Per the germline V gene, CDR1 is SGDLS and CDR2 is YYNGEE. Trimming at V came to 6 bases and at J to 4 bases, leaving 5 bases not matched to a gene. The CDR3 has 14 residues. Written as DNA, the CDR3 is TGTGCCAGCACCGAAGGACTAGCGGGAGAGACCCAGTACTTC. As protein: CASTEGLAGETQYF.

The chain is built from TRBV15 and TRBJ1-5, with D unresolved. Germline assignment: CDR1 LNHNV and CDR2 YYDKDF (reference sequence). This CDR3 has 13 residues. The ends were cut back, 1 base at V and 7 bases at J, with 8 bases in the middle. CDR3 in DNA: TGTGCCACCAGCAGAGTCTTGCAGCAGCCCCAGCATTTT. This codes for CATSRVLQQPQHF.

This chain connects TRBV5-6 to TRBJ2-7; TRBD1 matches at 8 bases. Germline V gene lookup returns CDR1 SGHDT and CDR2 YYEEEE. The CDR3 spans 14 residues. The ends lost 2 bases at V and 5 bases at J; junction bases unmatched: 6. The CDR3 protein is CASSFYRGYHEQYF. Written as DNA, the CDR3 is TGTGCCAGCAGCTTTTACAGGGGGTACCACGAGCAGTACTTC.

CDR3 sequence reads: CASSSLLGSFDGELFF. The CDR3 DNA reads TGTGCCAGCAGTTCACTATTGGGGAGTTTCGACGGGGAGCTGTTTTTT. This rearrangement joins TRBV6-6 to TRBJ2-2; D is possibly TRBD2 (5 bases). Germline CDR1 reads MNHNY; CDR2 reads SVGAGI (reference sequence). The CDR3 runs to 16 residues. V was trimmed by 4 bases and J by 7 bases, leaving 19 bases between them.

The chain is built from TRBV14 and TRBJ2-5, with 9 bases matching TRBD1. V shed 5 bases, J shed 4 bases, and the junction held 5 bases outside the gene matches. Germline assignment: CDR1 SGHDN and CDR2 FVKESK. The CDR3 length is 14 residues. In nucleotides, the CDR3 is TGTGCCAGCAGCACTCACAGGGGGCGAGAGACCCAGTACTTC. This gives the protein CASSTHRGRETQYF. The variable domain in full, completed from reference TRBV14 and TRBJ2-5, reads EAGVTQFPSHSVIEKGQTVTLRCDPISGHDNLYWYRRVMGKEIKFLLHFVKESKQDESGMPNNRFLAERTGGTYSTLKVQPAELEDSGVYFCASSTHRGRETQYFGPGTRLLVL.

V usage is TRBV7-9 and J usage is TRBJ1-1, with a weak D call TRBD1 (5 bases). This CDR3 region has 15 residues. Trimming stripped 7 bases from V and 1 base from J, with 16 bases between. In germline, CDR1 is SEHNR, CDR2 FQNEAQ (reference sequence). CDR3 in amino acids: CASTPFETENTEAFF. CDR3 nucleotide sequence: TGTGCCAGCACCCCTTTTGAGACAGAGAACACTGAAGCTTTCTTT. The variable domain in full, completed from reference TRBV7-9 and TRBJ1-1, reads DTGVSQNPRHKITKRGQNVTFRCDPISEHNRLYWYRQTLGQGPEFLTYFQNEAQLEKSRLLSDRFSAERPKGSFSTLEIQRTEQGDSAMYLCASTPFETENTEAFFGQGTRLTVV.

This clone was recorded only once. The CDR3, as DNA: TGTGCCAGCAGCCCACAACAACTAGCAAACGAGCAGTACTTC. It translates to CASSPQQLANEQYF. This chain connects TRBV11-2 to TRBJ2-7, with D tentatively TRBD2 (6 bases). Trimming took 5 bases from V and 5 from J, leaving 16 bases between them. The CDR3 runs 14 residues. In germline, CDR1 is SGHAT, CDR2 FQNNGV.

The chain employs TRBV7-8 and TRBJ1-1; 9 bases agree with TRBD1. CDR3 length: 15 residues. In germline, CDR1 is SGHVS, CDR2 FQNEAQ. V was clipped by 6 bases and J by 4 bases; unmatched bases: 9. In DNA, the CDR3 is TGTGCCAGCAGTCTTGCCGGGACAGGGATCACTGAAGCTTTCTTT. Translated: CASSLAGTGITEAFF.

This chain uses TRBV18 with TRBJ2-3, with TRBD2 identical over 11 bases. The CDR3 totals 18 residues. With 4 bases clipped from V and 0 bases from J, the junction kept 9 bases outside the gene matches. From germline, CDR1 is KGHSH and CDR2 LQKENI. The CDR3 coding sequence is TGTGCCAGCTCACATGGACTAGCGGGCTCCGCTAGCACAGATACGCAGTATTTT. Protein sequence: CASSHGLAGSASTDTQYF.

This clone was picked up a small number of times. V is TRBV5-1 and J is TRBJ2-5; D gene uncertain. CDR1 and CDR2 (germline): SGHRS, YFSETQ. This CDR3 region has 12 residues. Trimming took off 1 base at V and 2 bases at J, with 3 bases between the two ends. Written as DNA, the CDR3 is TGCGCCAGCAGCTTGCCGCAAGAGACCCAGTACTTC. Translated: CASSLPQETQYF.

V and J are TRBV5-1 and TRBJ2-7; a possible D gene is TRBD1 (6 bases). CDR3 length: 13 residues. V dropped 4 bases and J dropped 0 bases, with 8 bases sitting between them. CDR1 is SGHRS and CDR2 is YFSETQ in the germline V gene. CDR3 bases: TGCGCCAGCAGCGGGGGCACCTCCTACGAGCAGTACTTC. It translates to CASSGGTSYEQYF.

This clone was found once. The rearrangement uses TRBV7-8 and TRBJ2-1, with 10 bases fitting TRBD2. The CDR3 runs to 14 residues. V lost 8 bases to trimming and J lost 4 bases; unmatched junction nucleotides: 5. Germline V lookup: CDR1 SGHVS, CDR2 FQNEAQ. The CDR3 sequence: CASDPGLAYNEQFF. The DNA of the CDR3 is TGTGCCAGCGACCCGGGACTAGCGTACAATGAGCAGTTCTTC.

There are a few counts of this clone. The CDR3 reads CASSLDYNDEKLFF. The CDR3 DNA is TGTGCCAGCAGCTTAGACTACAATGATGAAAAACTGTTTTTT. This chain uses TRBV7-6 with TRBJ1-4; D uncertain. Trimming took off 1 base at V and 6 bases at J, with 9 bases between the two ends. The CDR3 has 14 amino acids. CDR1 SGHVS and CDR2 FNYEAQ come from the germline V gene.